The 17 T cell receptor beta chains presented below share a single source sample, sequenced in a study of T cell responses to AZD1222 COVID-19 vaccine. Clones were read by immunoSEQ multiplex PCR, and TCRdb kept only the in-frame ones, dropping some. This table holds roughly 97,000 clones, about 94% found once. Sequencing used peripheral blood, obtained on day 0 of AZD1222 vaccination. The receptors shown here come from an adult in good health.

The chain carries TRBV19 and TRBJ2-6; D ambiguous. CDR1 and CDR2 (germline): LNHDA, SQIVND (reference sequence). There are 13 residues in the CDR3. V was clipped by 4 bases and J by 8 bases, with 9 bases between them. The chain's CDR3 is CASSKVQPNVLTF. In DNA, the CDR3 is TGTGCCAGTAGTAAGGTACAGCCCAACGTCCTGACTTTC.

This clone was seen once. The chain has TRBV6-2 or TRBV6-3 and TRBJ2-6; a possible D gene is TRBD2 (7 bases). CDR1 and CDR2 from the germline V gene are MNHEY and SVGEGT. V was trimmed by 6 bases and J by 0 bases, leaving 18 bases between them. The CDR3 length is 18 residues. The CDR3 DNA follows: TGTGCCAGCAGCCCTAAGGCGGGGGCGCTCTCTGGGGCCAACGTCCTGACTTTC. This codes for CASSPKAGALSGANVLTF.

This chain connects TRBV5-1 to TRBJ2-7; a weak D match, TRBD2 (7 bases). V lost 2 bases and J 6 bases, leaving 15 bases between the germline ends. CDR3 length: 14 residues. From germline, CDR1 is SGHRS and CDR2 YFSETQ. The CDR3 region is CASSLQGSGIEQYF. The CDR3 nucleotides are TGCGCCAGCAGCTTACAGGGAAGCGGGATCGAGCAGTACTTC.

The CDR3 loop reads CASSPLSGANVLTF. DNA for the CDR3: TGTGCCAGCAGCCCTCTATCTGGGGCCAACGTCCTGACTTTC. This chain uses TRBV9 with TRBJ2-6; D uncertain. The CDR3 sequence is 14 residues long. CDR1 and CDR2 (germline): SGDLS, YYNGEE. V shed 4 bases and J shed 1 base, with 6 bases lying between them.

The chain uses TRBV30 and TRBJ2-5; D remains unclear. The CDR3 runs 11 residues. V lost 6 bases, J lost 2 bases, and 7 bases lay in between. CDR1 and CDR2 (germline): GTSNPN, SVGIG (reference sequence). CDR3 DNA: TGTGCCTGTCAGGTTCAAGAGACCCAGTACTTC. Its protein is CACQVQETQYF.

The chain recombines TRBV25-1 with TRBJ2-5, with 15 bases fitting TRBD2. Trimming took 4 bases from V and 12 from J; bases not matched to a gene: 9. Per the germline V gene, CDR1 is MGHDK and CDR2 is SYGVNS. CDR3 size: 15 residues. CDR3 nucleotides: TGTGCCAGCAGTGGTCCGGGACTAGCGGGAGGACCCGAGTACTTC. Encoded protein: CASSGPGLAGGPEYF.

V usage is TRBV5-1 and J usage is TRBJ1-3, with D unclear. In germline, CDR1 is SGHRS, CDR2 YFSETQ. V lost 3 bases to trimming and J lost 0 bases, with 22 bases between them. This CDR3 is built from 19 residues. The CDR3 region is CASSSIPITAPASGNTIYF. DNA of the CDR3: TGCGCCAGCAGCTCCATCCCCATCACAGCACCAGCCTCTGGAAACACCATATATTTT.

This clone was picked up one time. The V call is TRBV7-9, the J call TRBJ1-4; unclear D gene. CDR3 length: 12 amino acids. Trimming took off 9 bases at V and 5 bases at J, with 10 bases between the two ends. From germline, CDR1 is SEHNR and CDR2 FQNEAQ (reference sequence). The CDR3 coding sequence is TGTGCCAGTACGGGAGAAAATGAAAAACTGTTTTTT. Protein: CASTGENEKLFF.

The rearrangement joins TRBV9 to TRBJ2-3, with TRBD2 matching 7 bases. CDR3 size: 14 residues. Germline CDR1 reads SGDLS; CDR2 reads YYNGEE. V shed 4 bases, J shed 1 base, and the junction held 3 bases outside the gene matches. Here the CDR3 reads CASSSAGGTDTQYF. The CDR3 DNA follows: TGTGCCAGCAGCTCCGCGGGGGGCACAGATACGCAGTATTTT.

V and J are TRBV5-4 and TRBJ2-6; TRBD2 might be the D (5 bases). Germline CDR1 reads SGHNT; CDR2 reads YYREEE (reference sequence). The V end lost 0 bases, the J end lost 2 bases, and 9 bases lay between the germline ends. This CDR3 region has 16 residues. CDR3: CASSLGAEAGANVLTF. Written as DNA, the CDR3 is TGTGCCAGCAGCTTGGGGGCGGAGGCTGGGGCCAACGTCCTGACTTTC.

The gene calls are TRBV11-3 and TRBJ2-1; unclear D gene. The CDR3 runs 12 residues. CDR1 and CDR2 (germline): SGHNT, YENEEA. Trimming left V 5 bases short and J 4 bases short, with 6 bases between. In DNA form, the CDR3 reads TGTGCCAGCAGCCCTTCTTACAATGAGCAGTTCTTC. Encoded protein: CASSPSYNEQFF.

V gene TRBV19 combines with J gene TRBJ1-5, with 9 nucleotides matching TRBD1. Trimming took 1 base from V and 7 from J; bases not matched to a gene: 11. Germline values: CDR1 LNHDA, CDR2 SQIVND (reference sequence). The CDR3 covers 17 residues. The CDR3 DNA reads as TGTGCCAGTAGTATAGGAAGCGGGACAGGGCTTGGCCAGCCCCAGCATTTT. It specifies CASSIGSGTGLGQPQHF.

The chain is built from TRBV7-8 and TRBJ2-3, with D uncertain. CDR1 is SGHVS, CDR2 FQNEAQ, per germline. Trimming took 5 bases from V and 2 from J, leaving 5 bases between them. This CDR3 contains 12 residues. The CDR3 sequence: CASSPNTDTQYF. The CDR3 nucleotides read TGTGCCAGCAGCCCAAACACAGATACGCAGTATTTT.

The rearrangement uses TRBV2 and TRBJ1-3; D is unresolved. The CDR3 is made up of 15 amino acids. Per germline, CDR1 SNHLY and CDR2 FYNNEI. The germline V and J ends were trimmed by 4 bases and 0 bases, with 10 bases remaining between them. DNA of the CDR3: TGTGCCAGCAGTGTAGGGAGAACCTCTGGAAACACCATATATTTT. It specifies CASSVGRTSGNTIYF. Looking up the rest from reference TRBV2 and TRBJ1-3 gives the full variable domain: EPEVTQTPSHQVTQMGQEVILRCVPISNHLYFYWYRQILGQKVEFLVSFYNNEISEKSEIFDDQFSVERPDGSNFTLKIRSTKLEDSAMYFCASSVGRTSGNTIYFGEGSWLTVV.

The genes are TRBV19 and TRBJ2-7; tentatively, D is TRBD1 (6 bases). Germline V gene data show CDR1 as LNHDA and CDR2 as SQIVND (reference sequence). V gave up 4 bases and J gave up 3 bases, with 16 bases separating them. The CDR3 contains 15 residues. The CDR3 region has the DNA TGTGCCAGTAGTAGCCCGGACAGCACAGACTACGAGCAGTACTTC. This encodes CASSSPDSTDYEQYF.

The J gene is TRBJ1-2, the V gene TRBV10-3; a weak D match, TRBD1 (5 bases). V was clipped by 4 bases and J by 6 bases, with 9 bases between them. The germline CDR1 and CDR2 sequences are ENHRY and SYGVKD. This CDR3 has 12 residues. DNA of the CDR3: TGTGCCATCAGTGTGGGGCTGGATGGCTACACCTTC. As protein: CAISVGLDGYTF.

The V call is TRBV3-1 (or the pseudogene TRBV3-2), the J call TRBJ1-5, with D hard to call. V was clipped by 2 bases and J by 1 base, with 0 bases between them. The CDR3 has 12 amino acids. CDR1 and CDR2 from the germline V gene are LGHDT and YNNKEL (reference sequence). CDR3 coding DNA: TGTGCCAGCAGCCAAAGCAATCAGCCCCAGCATTTT. Residues: CASSQSNQPQHF.